The 6 T cell receptor beta chains given below trace back to one sample, sequenced in a study of technical replicates of blood from a few donors. TCRdb's table, derived via immunoSEQ multiplex PCR, lists solely in-frame clones and lacks some. The data hold about 62,000 clones, with roughly 98% observed a single time. Sequencing used T cells isolated from PBMCs. These TCRs come from a human donor in good health.

The gene calls are TRBV4-2 and TRBJ2-1; a possible D gene is TRBD2 (7 bases). The germline V gene encodes CDR1 LGHNA and CDR2 YNFKEQ. The CDR3 covers 16 residues. Trimming cost V 0 bases and J 2 bases, with 11 bases left between them. The DNA for the CDR3 is TGTGCCAGCAGCCAAGATCCGGGGGGCACCTACAATGAGCAGTTCTTC. Translating gives CASSQDPGGTYNEQFF.

Concerning this clone: The same CDR3 can be traced to other DNA sequences in this sample. The rearrangement links TRBV5-1 to TRBJ2-7; 8 nucleotides agree with TRBD2. The CDR3 consists of 15 residues. CDR1 and CDR2 (germline): SGHRS, YFSETQ. The V segment lost 0 bases and the J segment 0 bases; nucleotides outside the gene matches: 2. The CDR3 here is CASSLGGGNSYEQYF. CDR3 in DNA: TGCGCCAGCAGCTTGGGCGGGGGGAACTCCTACGAGCAGTACTTC.

This chain links TRBV10-3 with TRBJ2-5; D is possibly TRBD2 (5 bases). This CDR3 has 14 residues. Per the germline V gene, CDR1 is ENHRY and CDR2 is SYGVKD. Between the trimmed V and J ends, which lost 3 bases and 5 bases, there was a span of 13 bases. The CDR3 loop reads CAISEFGVRETQYF. CDR3 coding DNA: TGTGCCATCAGTGAATTCGGGGTAAGGGAGACCCAGTACTTC.

The chain is built from TRBV9 and TRBJ1-6; no firm D call. Looked up from germline, CDR1 is SGDLS and CDR2 is YYNGEE. The CDR3 contains 13 residues. The V end lost 3 bases, the J end lost 7 bases, and 8 bases lay between the germline ends. The CDR3 sequence: CASSGTVNSPLHF. The CDR3 region has the DNA TGTGCCAGCAGCGGTACAGTGAATTCACCCCTCCACTTT. Filled out from reference TRBV9 and TRBJ1-6, the complete variable domain reads DSGVTQTPKHLITATGQRVTLRCSPRSGDLSVYWYQQSLDQGLQFLIQYYNGEERAKGNILERFSAQQFPDLHSELNLSSLELGDSALYFCASSGTVNSPLHFGNGTRLTVT.

This clone was seen a single time. The V and J genes are TRBV10-2 and TRBJ1-1; D remains unclear. V was pared by 0 bases and J by 3 bases, with 5 bases between. The CDR3 sequence is 13 residues long. Germline lookup yields CDR1 WSHSY and CDR2 SAAADI. CDR3 bases: TGCGCCAGCAGTGAGTCTTTATACACTGAAGCTTTCTTT. This codes for CASSESLYTEAFF.

In regard to this clone: The identical CDR3 is also encoded by other nucleotide sequences in the sample. CDR3 amino acids: CASSLQGLGTEAFF. The CDR3 nucleotides are TGTGCCAGCAGCCTGCAGGGTCTCGGCACTGAAGCTTTCTTT. The rearrangement links TRBV7-9 to TRBJ1-1, with TRBD1 as a possible D gene (5 bases). V lost 5 bases, J lost 4 bases, and 14 bases lay in between. The CDR3 loop spans 14 amino acids. Germline V gives CDR1 SEHNR, CDR2 FQNEAQ (reference sequence).